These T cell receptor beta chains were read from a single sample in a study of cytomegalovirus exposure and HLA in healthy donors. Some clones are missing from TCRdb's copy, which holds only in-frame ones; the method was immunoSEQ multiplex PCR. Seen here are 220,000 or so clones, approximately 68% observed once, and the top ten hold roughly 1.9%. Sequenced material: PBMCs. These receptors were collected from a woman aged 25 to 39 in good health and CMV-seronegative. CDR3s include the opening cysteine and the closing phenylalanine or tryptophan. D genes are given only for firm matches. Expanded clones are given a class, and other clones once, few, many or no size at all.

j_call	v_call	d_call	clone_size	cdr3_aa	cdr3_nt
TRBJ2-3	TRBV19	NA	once	CASSISRATDTQYF	TGTGCCAGTAGTATATCGAGGGCAACAGATACGCAGTATTTT
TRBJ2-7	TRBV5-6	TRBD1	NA	CASSIQGQAIKQYF	TGTGCCAGCAGCATTCAAGGACAGGCGATAAAGCAGTACTTC
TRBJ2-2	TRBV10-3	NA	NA	CAISERGLKNTGELFF	TGTGCCATCAGTGAGAGGGGACTCAAGAACACCGGGGAGCTGTTTTTT
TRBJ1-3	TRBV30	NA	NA	CAWTQGNTIYF	TGTGCCTGGACCCAGGGAAACACCATATATTTT
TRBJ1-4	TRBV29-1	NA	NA	CSVEGGATNEKLFF	TGCAGCGTTGAAGGCGGGGCAACTAATGAAAAACTGTTTTTT
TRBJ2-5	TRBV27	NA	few	CASSLGAVQQETQYF	TGTGCCAGCAGTTTAGGGGCGGTCCAGCAAGAGACCCAGTACTTC
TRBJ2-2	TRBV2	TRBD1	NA	CASRQTGGNTGELFF	TGTGCCAGCAGGCAGACAGGGGGCAACACCGGGGAGCTGTTTTTT
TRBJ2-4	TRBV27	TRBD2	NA	CASSYGTSPRLAKNIQYF	TGTGCCAGCAGTTACGGGACTAGCCCAAGGCTAGCCAAAAACATTCAGTACTTC
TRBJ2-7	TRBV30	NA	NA	CAWSVHMGDEQYF	TGTGCCTGGAGTGTACATATGGGAGACGAGCAGTACTTC
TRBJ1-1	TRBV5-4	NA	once	CASSPSRRGSEAFF	TGTGCCAGCAGCCCCTCTCGGAGGGGAAGTGAAGCTTTCTTT
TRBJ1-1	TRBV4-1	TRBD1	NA	CASSQLPGQGVTEAFF	TGCGCCAGCAGCCAACTACCGGGACAGGGAGTCACTGAAGCTTTCTTT
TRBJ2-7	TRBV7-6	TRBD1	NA	CASSLGTGSAYEQYF	TGTGCCAGCAGCTTAGGGACAGGGTCGGCCTACGAGCAGTACTTC
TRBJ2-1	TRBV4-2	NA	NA	CASSQEIANPGNEQFF	TGTGCCAGCAGCCAAGAGATAGCGAACCCTGGCAATGAGCAGTTCTTC
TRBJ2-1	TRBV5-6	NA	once	CASSLGVSYNEQFF	TGTGCCAGCAGCCTCGGAGTTTCCTACAATGAGCAGTTCTTC
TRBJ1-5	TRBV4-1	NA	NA	CASRSGQNNQPQHF	TGCGCCAGCAGGAGTGGACAGAACAATCAGCCCCAGCATTTT
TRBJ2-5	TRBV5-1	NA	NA	CASSEETTGETQYF	TGCGCCAGCAGCGAAGAAACCACGGGAGAGACCCAGTACTTC